This T cell receptor (beta chain) was retrieved from a study of monozygotic twins with inflammatory bowel disease. This CDR3 is 14 amino acids long. TCRdb re-called the 5' RACE reads, yielding one record per CDR3 amino acid sequence without DNA. Recorded for this sample: a few hundred thousand distinct CDR3 sequences. This clonotype was obtained from a human donor with ulcerative colitis or Crohn's disease, or a healthy co-twin of an affected twin (not recorded which). The rearrangement uses TRBV12-3 or TRBV12-4 and TRBJ1-5; TCRdb proposes TRBD1, but this gene call is untestable without DNA. Sample: blood. The CDR3 region is CASSPDRDYQPQHF.